Given below is one TCR beta chain in context. The sample originates from a study of CD8 T cells in Susac syndrome. The V end lost 3 bases, the J end lost 7 bases, and 16 bases lay between the germline ends. CDR1 and CDR2 (germline): DFQATT, SNEGSKA (reference sequence). This CDR3 comprises 13 residues. RNA was extracted with the RNeasy kit, and a quantity of roughly 0.5 to 1 ug was reverse transcribed using random hexamers. From the immunoSEQ multiplex PCR reads, TCRdb called clonotypes with MiXCR, one entry per CDR3 protein. The table lists 130,000 or so distinct CDR3 sequences, roughly 94% of them singletons.

The sample was CD8+ T cells from PBMCs. The sequence was collected from a human donor with Susac syndrome. The rearrangement joins TRBV20-1 to TRBJ2-7; D might be TRBD2 (6 bases). The DNA of the CDR3 is TGCAGTGCTAGGAGATCCGAGGCGGGGGAGCAGTACTTC. It specifies CSARRSEAGEQYF.